This record looks at one T cell receptor beta chain sequence and its context. The data are from a study of T cells in Graves' hyperthyroidism and ophthalmopathy. Amplified TCR beta CDR3 regions came from RNA transcripts. Researchers ran a first-round RT-PCR on the TCR CDR3 using the HTBI primer set. MiXCR was run by TCRdb on the multiplex PCR reads, yielding one entry per CDR3 protein. The sample includes hundreds of thousands of distinct CDR3 sequences, about a sixth of them seen just once. The CDR3 runs to 17 residues. The V segment lost 2 bases and the J segment 2 bases; nucleotides outside the gene matches: 7.

This TCR came from a woman aged 25 to 39 with Graves' hyperthyroidism. Sequencing input: blood. The chain joins TRBV12-3 or TRBV12-4 to TRBJ2-5, with TRBD2 matching 11 bases. CDR3 residues: CASSLWWTSGPQETQYF. The CDR3 bases are TGTGCCAGCAGTTTATGGTGGACTAGCGGGCCGCAAGAGACCCAGTACTTC.